This T cell receptor (beta chain) was recorded in a study of CD8+ T cells in alopecia areata. Following extraction, RNA underwent reverse transcription to cDNA, which served as the sequencing template. Repertoires were generated with immunoSEQ multiplex PCR, while TCRdb's copy carries only in-frame clones and drops some. The sample lists some 170,000 clones; about 67% were seen once. This TCR came from a human donor with alopecia areata. The sequencing used CD8+ T cells sorted from blood, collected at week 0.

The CDR3 spells CSVDVPDINYGYTF. The DNA for the CDR3 is TGCAGCGTTGACGTACCAGATATTAACTATGGCTACACCTTC. J is TRBJ1-2 and V is TRBV29-1; D gene unclear. V lost 3 bases to trimming and J lost 1 base, with 12 bases between them. CDR3 length: 14 residues. CDR1 is SQVTM and CDR2 is ANQGSEA in the germline V gene.